Listed here are 18 T cell receptor beta chains from one sample, sequenced in a study of neurological immune-mediated disorders. Each CDR3 protein is one row after TCRdb ran MiXCR on the 5' RACE reads. The sample carries about 39,000 distinct CDR3 sequences, almost 7.5% recorded once. Source material: CD4+ T cells from blood. The receptors stem from a man aged 50 to 59 in good health.

Ten or more counts support this clonotype. This chain connects TRBV7-2 to TRBJ2-7; no clear D. With 2 bases removed from V and 6 bases from J, the gap between germline ends came to 14 bases. Germline CDR1 SGHTA, CDR2 FQGNSA. The CDR3 runs to 14 residues. The CDR3 nucleotides read TGTGCCAGCAGCTTAAGCCGGCCCGCCGGCGAGCAGTACTTC. Translated, it gives CASSLSRPAGEQYF.

This clonotype has at least ten counts. The chain employs TRBV5-1 and TRBJ2-5, with 10 nucleotides matching TRBD1. In germline, CDR1 is SGHRS, CDR2 YFSETQ. CDR3 size: 16 residues. J lost 5 bases, V lost 0 bases, and 7 bases had no gene match. The CDR3 loop is CASSLAGTGVGETQYF. CDR3 nucleotides: TGCGCCAGCAGCTTGGCCGGGACAGGGGTCGGCGAGACCCAGTACTTC.

This clonotype was found many times. The genes are TRBV12-3 or TRBV12-4 and TRBJ2-1; no clear D. CDR3 size: 19 residues. V shed 2 bases and J shed 0 bases, with 20 bases lying between them. The CDR3 DNA sequence: TGTGCCAGCAGTTTAAGGCCCCTGGACGGGCTAAGCTCCTACAATGAGCAGTTCTTC. This encodes CASSLRPLDGLSSYNEQFF.

The sample holds many counts of this clonotype. CDR3 in DNA: TGCAGTGCCAACCCGACCGCATTGGTTACCGGGGAGCTGTTTTTT. Translated, it gives CSANPTALVTGELFF. V usage is TRBV20-1 and J usage is TRBJ2-2, with D uncertain. The CDR3 has 15 amino acids. Germline CDR1 is DFQATT and CDR2 is SNEGSKA (reference sequence). Deletions cut 6 bases from V and 5 bases from J, with 19 bases between.

This clonotype was seen ten or more times. This chain uses TRBV7-9 with TRBJ2-3; D possibly corresponds to TRBD2 (6 bases). Germline V gene data show CDR1 as SEHNR and CDR2 as FQNEAQ (reference sequence). CDR3 length: 16 residues. Trimming pared 1 base from V and 2 bases from J, leaving 13 bases between. The CDR3 sequence is CASSLDFGGPTDTQYF. CDR3 DNA sequence: TGTGCCAGCAGCTTAGATTTCGGGGGACCCACAGATACGCAGTATTTT.

This clonotype was seen ten or more times. This chain's CDR3 is CASSFLAGGTDTQYF. Written as DNA, the CDR3 is TGTGCCAGCAGTTTTCTAGCGGGTGGCACAGATACGCAGTATTTT. The gene calls are TRBV28 and TRBJ2-3; 8 bases match TRBD2. Losses at the gene ends were 3 bases for V and 1 base for J; bases not matched to a gene: 3. The CDR3 totals 15 residues. CDR1 is MDHEN and CDR2 is SYDVKM in the germline V gene.

This clonotype was seen many times. The chain carries TRBV6-1 and TRBJ2-7; 11 nucleotides align to TRBD2. CDR3 length: 16 amino acids. The germline V gene encodes CDR1 MNHNS and CDR2 SASEGT. V trimming: 3 bases; J trimming: 0 bases; junction bases outside the gene matches: 4. The CDR3 bases are TGTGCCAGCAGTGATCTAGCGGGAGGAGCCTCCTACGAGCAGTACTTC. Encoded protein: CASSDLAGGASYEQYF.

This clonotype came up many times. V and J are TRBV20-1 and TRBJ2-5, with D uncertain. The CDR3 has 12 amino acids. Germline CDR1 and CDR2: DFQATT and SNEGSKA (reference sequence). Trimming removed 0 bases at V and 1 base at J, with 3 bases between. The CDR3 loop reads CSAREGQETQYF. For the CDR3, the DNA is TGCAGTGCTAGAGAGGGCCAAGAGACCCAGTACTTC.

This clonotype was observed many times. The CDR3 region has the DNA TGTGCCAGCAGCCAACGACAGGGGTCCTACAATGAGCAGTTCTTC. It yields the protein CASSQRQGSYNEQFF. The V gene is TRBV7-9, the J gene TRBJ2-1; TRBD1 matches at 8 bases. The V gene end was trimmed by 5 bases and the J gene end by 1 base; junction bases not matched to a gene: 4. The CDR3 length is 15 residues. Germline loops: CDR1 SEHNR, CDR2 FQNEAQ (reference sequence).

This clonotype was recorded at least ten times. The V gene is TRBV4-1, the J gene TRBJ1-1, with D tentatively TRBD1 (5 bases). Germline CDR1 MGHRA, CDR2 YSYEKL. The CDR3 length is 14 residues. V was trimmed by 1 base and J by 3 bases, leaving 9 bases between them. CDR3 protein: CASSQGGKDTEAFF. The CDR3 coding sequence is TGCGCCAGCAGCCAAGGGGGGAAGGACACTGAAGCTTTCTTT.

This clonotype was observed many times. V is TRBV7-2 and J is TRBJ2-7; D is perhaps TRBD1 or TRBD2 (5 bases each). CDR3 length equals 14 residues. Trimming cost V 4 bases and J 3 bases, with 13 bases left between them. Germline loops: CDR1 SGHTA, CDR2 FQGNSA. The CDR3 sequence is CASSSGPLLYEQYF. For the CDR3, the DNA is TGTGCCAGCAGCTCGGGACCGTTGCTCTACGAGCAGTACTTC.

This clonotype has at least ten counts. This sequence joins TRBV20-1 and TRBJ2-1; the match to TRBD2 covers 7 bases. This CDR3 has 18 residues. The germline V gene has CDR1 DFQATT and CDR2 SNEGSKA (reference sequence). With 0 bases clipped from V and 0 bases from J, the junction kept 11 bases outside the gene matches. The CDR3 DNA follows: TGCAGTGCTAGAGATCTCGGGTGGGAGGGGAGCTCCTACAATGAGCAGTTCTTC. It is translated as CSARDLGWEGSSYNEQFF.

This clonotype was recorded at least ten times. The chain couples TRBV11-1 to TRBJ2-6; D call uncertain. Per the germline V gene, CDR1 is SGHAT and CDR2 is FQDESV (reference sequence). V lost 2 bases and J 0 bases, leaving 5 bases between the germline ends. The CDR3 runs 15 residues. The CDR3 DNA is TGTGCCAGCAGCTTATATGTCTCTGGGGCCAACGTCCTGACTTTC. This codes for CASSLYVSGANVLTF.

Ten or more counts support this clonotype. The chain uses TRBV20-1 and TRBJ2-4; D might be TRBD1 (6 bases). V was pared by 5 bases and J by 1 base, with 21 bases between. This CDR3 has 17 amino acids. The germline gives CDR1 DFQATT, CDR2 SNEGSKA (reference sequence). CDR3 protein: CSAGSSGTPGAKNIQYF. CDR3 sequence (DNA): TGCAGTGCTGGATCTTCCGGGACACCTGGGGCCAAAAACATTCAGTACTTC.

The sample holds many counts of this clonotype. The CDR3 nucleotides are TGCAGTGCTAGTCCCGGGCGGGACCAGCCCCAGCATTTT. Its protein is CSASPGRDQPQHF. The chain combines TRBV20-1 with TRBJ1-5; D possibly corresponds to TRBD1 (5 bases). The CDR3 length is 13 residues. Germline CDR1 reads DFQATT; CDR2 reads SNEGSKA (reference sequence). Trimming cost V 3 bases and J 7 bases, with 13 bases left between them.

This clonotype was seen many times. The genes are TRBV28 and TRBJ2-7; perhaps TRBD1 as D (5 bases). Germline values: CDR1 MDHEN, CDR2 SYDVKM. Between the trimmed V and J ends, which lost 6 bases and 3 bases, there was a span of 15 bases. The CDR3 has 14 residues. CDR3 protein: CASRTQGLNYEQYF. Written as DNA, the CDR3 is TGTGCCAGCAGGACCCAGGGTCTCAACTACGAGCAGTACTTC.

This clonotype occurred many times. This chain uses TRBV20-1 with TRBJ1-5; no firm D call. The germline V gene encodes CDR1 DFQATT and CDR2 SNEGSKA (reference sequence). V gave up 0 bases and J gave up 0 bases, with 12 bases separating them. CDR3 length: 16 residues. The CDR3 DNA sequence: TGCAGTGCTAGAGATCAGGCAGCTAATAGCAATCAGCCCCAGCATTTT. Protein: CSARDQAANSNQPQHF.

This clonotype was seen many times. This chain links TRBV12-3 or TRBV12-4 with TRBJ2-5, with TRBD1 matching 9 bases. V lost 10 bases, J lost 3 bases, and 9 bases stayed unmatched. This CDR3 contains 14 residues. CDR3 bases: TGTGCCATTGACAGGGGGGTGGGAGAAGAGACCCAGTACTTC. It codes for CAIDRGVGEETQYF.